This T cell receptor (beta chain) was profiled in a study of post-analysis software for immune sequencing data. Study context: The patients showed relapsing-remitting, secondary progressive and progressive-relapsing multiple sclerosis courses. General observations from the study: Controls had significantly higher normalized Chao1 diversity than multiple sclerosis patients. Same-batch samples co-clustered strongly by F measure.

Researchers reported that TCR beta cDNA libraries carried unique molecular identifiers. MiXCR, applied by TCRdb to the PCR reads, yields one record per CDR3 protein. The data contain a few hundred thousand distinct CDR3 sequences, around 40% of them seen just once; the ten biggest clones take up around an eighth. This clonotype came up once. What it recognizes is unknown. The material sequenced was blood. This sequence was found in a girl between 5 and 17 years old with multiple sclerosis.

As DNA, the CDR3 is TGTGCCAGCAGCTCGACAGGAGGAGCTGAAGCTTTCTTT. It specifies CASSSTGGAEAFF. The chain carries TRBV7-3 and TRBJ1-1, with TRBD1 as a possible D gene (6 bases). Germline V CDR1 and CDR2: SGHTA, FQGTGA. Trimming took off 4 bases at V and 6 bases at J, with 12 bases between the two ends. The CDR3 covers 13 residues.